Sequencing of this T cell receptor (beta chain) was carried out in a study of blood T cells in healthy people across ages. Whole-study findings and limits: Unsorted PBMC material precluded a definitive naive versus antigen-experienced comparison.

J gave up 5 bases and V 6 bases, and 13 bases lay outside the gene matches. This CDR3 spans 17 amino acids. With a J-beta primer mix and a sample-barcoded 5' primer, a second PCR ran 7 to 11 cycles. Paired-end reads containing CDR3 totaled no fewer than 3 million for each sample. In TCRdb, the 5' RACE reads were re-called with MiXCR into one record per CDR3 protein. Among about 1.4 million distinct CDR3 sequences listed, approximately 59% were seen once. As concerns this clonotype: Its antigen is currently unknown.

In terms of origin and age, donors were healthy Caucasian individuals from Russia aged 6 to 90. This rearrangement joins TRBV12-3 or TRBV12-4 to TRBJ1-6, with 7 bases that match TRBD1. The material sequenced was blood. The source is a man aged 18-30 years in good health. CDR3 DNA: TGTGCCAGCAGCTCGGATGAACAGGGGCTAAATAATTCACCCCTCCACTTT. Protein: CASSSDEQGLNNSPLHF.